These 5 T cell receptor beta chains came from one sample sequenced in a study of CD8+CD57+ T cells in acquired aplastic anemia. Patients picked for sequencing had shown CD8+CD57+ cell expansion detected by flow cytometry. Profiles of TCR beta VDJ and CDR3 were generated from a genomic DNA template. TCRdb redid the calling of the reads with MiXCR, one entry per CDR3 protein. The sample has about 150,000 distinct CDR3 sequences, 52% seen once. Sequencing input: sorted CD4+, CD8+, or CD8+CD57+ T cells (not recorded which) from PBMCs. The receptors were sampled from a human donor with aplastic anemia.

This clonotype was counted many times. CDR3 sequence: CATSRGRQGGYEQYF. The CDR3, as DNA: TGTGCCACCAGCAGAGGCCGACAGGGAGGGTACGAGCAGTACTTC. The V gene is TRBV15, the J gene TRBJ2-7; D may match TRBD1 or TRBD2 (7 bases each). Trimming took 1 base from V and 4 from J, leaving 14 bases between them. This CDR3 contains 15 residues. Germline loops: CDR1 LNHNV, CDR2 YYDKDF (reference sequence).

The rearrangement links TRBV5-4 to TRBJ2-3; D is ambiguous. Looked up from germline, CDR1 is SGHNT and CDR2 is YYREEE (reference sequence). The CDR3 totals 13 residues. V was pared by 4 bases and J by 6 bases, with 12 bases between. The CDR3 DNA follows: TGTGCCAGCAGCCCAGACTCCCCCGATACGCAGTATTTT. Protein: CASSPDSPDTQYF.

In the case of this clonotype: With a much larger clone just one base away, this may be a read error. V gene TRBV19 combines with J gene TRBJ1-4; no reliable D call. The length of the CDR3 is 10 residues. The ends were cut back, 6 bases at V and 11 bases at J, with 7 bases in the middle. Germline V CDR1 and CDR2: LNHDA, SQIVND (reference sequence). CDR3 sequence: CASSLGKLFF. CDR3 sequence (DNA): TGTGCCAGTAGCCTGGGTAAACTGTTTTTT.

Points on this clonotype: A junction boundary mismatches the germline segment, possibly from a read error. This chain links TRBV10-3 with TRBJ1-4; D unclear. The CDR3 length is 13 residues. Germline V gene lookup returns CDR1 ENHRY and CDR2 SYGVKD. The CDR3 region has the DNA TGTGCCATCAGTGAATCGGGAAATGAAAAACTGTTTTTC. This codes for CAISESGNEKLFF.

The rearrangement links TRBV11-1 to TRBJ2-3; a weak D match, TRBD2 (5 bases). Germline V gives CDR1 SGHAT, CDR2 FQDESV (reference sequence). The CDR3 is made up of 16 amino acids. V shed 5 bases and J shed 3 bases, with 18 bases lying between them. CDR3 coding DNA: TGTGCCAGCAGCCCCGTACAAGCGGTGGATACAGATACGCAGTATTTT. Amino acid sequence: CASSPVQAVDTDTQYF.